The clone carrying this T cell receptor beta chain was found a few times. Antigen unknown. The germline V gene encodes CDR1 MGHRA and CDR2 YSYEKL. This CDR3 is 13 amino acids long. The germline V and J ends were trimmed by 1 base and 6 bases, with 4 bases remaining between them. The sample belongs to a study of post-analysis software for immune sequencing data. Overall study findings and caveats: F measure clustering grouped samples strongly by preparation batch. Roughly five TRBV segments were more frequent in patients than controls; TRBV5-6, TRBV5-1 and TRBV20-1 belonged to this group.

The authors incorporated unique molecular identifiers into the TCR beta cDNA libraries. Each batch of roughly 1 to 11 million T cells produced 490,000 or so cDNA molecules. TCRdb processed the PCR reads anew with MiXCR; each CDR3 protein has one entry. The table has roughly 540,000 distinct CDR3 sequences, roughly 34% seen once. The sequencing sample was made of blood. This clonotype was obtained from a girl between 2 and 17 years old with multiple sclerosis. This chain links TRBV4-1 with TRBJ2-6; D gene unclear. The CDR3 coding sequence is TGCGCCAGCAGCCAAGCAGAGGCCAACGTCCTGACTTTC. Protein: CASSQAEANVLTF.